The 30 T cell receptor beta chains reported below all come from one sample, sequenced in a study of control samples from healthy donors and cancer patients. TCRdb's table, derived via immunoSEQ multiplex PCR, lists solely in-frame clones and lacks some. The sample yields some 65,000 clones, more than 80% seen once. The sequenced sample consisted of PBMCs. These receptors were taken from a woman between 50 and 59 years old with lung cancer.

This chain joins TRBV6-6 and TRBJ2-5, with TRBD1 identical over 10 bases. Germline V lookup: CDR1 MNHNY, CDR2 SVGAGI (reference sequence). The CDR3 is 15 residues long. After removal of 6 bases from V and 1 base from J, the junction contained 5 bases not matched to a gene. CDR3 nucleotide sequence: TGTGCCAGCAGGGACAGGGGGGGTATCCAAGAGACCCAGTACTTC. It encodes CASRDRGGIQETQYF.

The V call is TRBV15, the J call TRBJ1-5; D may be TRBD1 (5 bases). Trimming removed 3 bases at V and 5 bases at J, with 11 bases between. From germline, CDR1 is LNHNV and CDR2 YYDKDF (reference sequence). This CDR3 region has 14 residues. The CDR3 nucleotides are TGTGCCACCAGCAGCGGGGACTGGGATCAGCCCCAGCATTTT. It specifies CATSSGDWDQPQHF.

The CDR3 nucleotides read TGCGCCAGCAGCCAAGAGACCGGACGGACGAACACTGAAGCTTTCTTT. Protein: CASSQETGRTNTEAFF. The chain links TRBV4-1 to TRBJ1-1; D gene uncertain. Germline V lookup: CDR1 MGHRA, CDR2 YSYEKL. This CDR3 contains 16 residues. V lost 0 bases, J lost 1 base, and 12 bases lay in between.

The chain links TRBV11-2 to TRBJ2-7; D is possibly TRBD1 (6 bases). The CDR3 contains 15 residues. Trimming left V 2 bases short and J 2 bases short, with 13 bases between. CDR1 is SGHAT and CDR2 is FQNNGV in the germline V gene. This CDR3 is CASSLMQGTTYEQYF. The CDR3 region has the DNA TGTGCCAGCAGCTTAATGCAGGGGACCACCTACGAGCAGTACTTC.

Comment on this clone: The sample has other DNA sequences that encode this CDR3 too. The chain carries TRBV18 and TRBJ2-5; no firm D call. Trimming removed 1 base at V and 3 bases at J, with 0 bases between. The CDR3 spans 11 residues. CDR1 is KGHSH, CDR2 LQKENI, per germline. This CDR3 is CASSPQETQYF. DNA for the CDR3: TGTGCCAGCTCACCACAAGAGACCCAGTACTTC.

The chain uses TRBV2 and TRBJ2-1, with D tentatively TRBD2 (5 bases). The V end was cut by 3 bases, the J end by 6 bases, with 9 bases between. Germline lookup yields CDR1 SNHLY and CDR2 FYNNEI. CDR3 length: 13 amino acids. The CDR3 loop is CASSERAPNEQFF. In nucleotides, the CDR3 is TGTGCCAGCAGTGAGAGGGCTCCCAATGAGCAGTTCTTC.

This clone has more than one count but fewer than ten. CDR3 amino acids: CASSLAGNAFGAKNIQYF. In DNA, the CDR3 is TGTGCCAGCAGCTTAGCGGGTAATGCCTTTGGAGCCAAAAACATTCAGTACTTC. The rearrangement joins TRBV7-9 to TRBJ2-4; D gene ambiguous. This CDR3 spans 18 amino acids. V was pared by 0 bases and J by 0 bases, with 15 bases between. Germline V gives CDR1 SEHNR, CDR2 FQNEAQ (reference sequence).

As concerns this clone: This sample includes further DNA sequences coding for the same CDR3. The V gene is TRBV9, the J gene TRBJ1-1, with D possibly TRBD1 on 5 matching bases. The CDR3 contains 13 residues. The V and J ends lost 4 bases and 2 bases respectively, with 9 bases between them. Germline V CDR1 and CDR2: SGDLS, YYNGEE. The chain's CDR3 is CASSSGPNTEAFF. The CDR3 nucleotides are TGTGCCAGCAGCTCGGGACCCAACACTGAAGCTTTCTTT.

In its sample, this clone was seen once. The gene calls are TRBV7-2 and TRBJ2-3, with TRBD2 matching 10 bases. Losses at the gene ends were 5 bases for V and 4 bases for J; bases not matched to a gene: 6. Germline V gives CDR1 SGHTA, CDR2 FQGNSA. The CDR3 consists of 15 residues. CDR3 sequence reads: CASSPLAGRADTQYF. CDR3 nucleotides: TGTGCCAGCAGCCCACTAGCGGGGAGGGCAGATACGCAGTATTTT.

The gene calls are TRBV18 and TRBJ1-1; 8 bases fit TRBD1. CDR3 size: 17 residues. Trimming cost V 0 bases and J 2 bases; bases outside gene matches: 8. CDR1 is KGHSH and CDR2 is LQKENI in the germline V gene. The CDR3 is CASSPPSGGNSNTEAFF. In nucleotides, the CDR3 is TGTGCCAGCTCACCACCTTCAGGGGGCAATAGCAACACTGAAGCTTTCTTT.

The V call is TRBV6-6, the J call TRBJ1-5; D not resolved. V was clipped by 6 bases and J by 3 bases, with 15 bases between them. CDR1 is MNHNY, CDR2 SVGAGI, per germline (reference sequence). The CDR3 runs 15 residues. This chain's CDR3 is CASSKIGIDNQPQHF. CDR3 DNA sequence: TGTGCCAGCAGCAAAATAGGGATCGACAATCAGCCCCAGCATTTT.

This chain's CDR3 is CASRLGQGYEQYF. DNA for the CDR3: TGTGCCAGCCGCCTGGGACAGGGCTACGAGCAGTACTTC. The chain combines TRBV2 with TRBJ2-7; the match to TRBD1 covers 9 bases. From germline, CDR1 is SNHLY and CDR2 FYNNEI. The CDR3 consists of 13 residues. The V and J ends lost 8 bases and 3 bases, in that order; junction bases with no gene match: 5.

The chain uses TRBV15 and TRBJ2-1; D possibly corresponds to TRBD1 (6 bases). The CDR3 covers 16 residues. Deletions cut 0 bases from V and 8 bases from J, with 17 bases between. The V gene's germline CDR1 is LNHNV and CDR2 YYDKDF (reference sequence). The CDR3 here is CATSRDWAQGEDEQFF. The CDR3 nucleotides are TGTGCCACCAGCAGAGATTGGGCACAGGGAGAGGATGAGCAGTTCTTC.

CDR3 nucleotides: TGTGCCAGCAGTGAAGCCCGGACAGGGACGTTGCAAGCTTTCTTT. Encoded protein: CASSEARTGTLQAFF. The chain has TRBV2 and TRBJ1-1; 8 bases match TRBD1. Unmatched junction bases numbered 9, after V lost 0 bases and J lost 9 bases. The CDR3 totals 15 residues. Germline assignment: CDR1 SNHLY and CDR2 FYNNEI. The full variable domain, completed using reference TRBV2 and TRBJ1-1, is EPEVTQTPSHQVTQMGQEVILRCVPISNHLYFYWYRQILGQKVEFLVSFYNNEISEKSEIFDDQFSVERPDGSNFTLKIRSTKLEDSAMYFCASSEARTGTLQAFFGQGTRLTVV.

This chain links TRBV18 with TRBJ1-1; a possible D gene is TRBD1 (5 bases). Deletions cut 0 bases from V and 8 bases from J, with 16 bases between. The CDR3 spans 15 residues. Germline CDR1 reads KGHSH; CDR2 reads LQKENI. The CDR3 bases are TGTGCCAGCTCACCACCCGGAGGTTTGAGACAGGAAGCTTTCTTT. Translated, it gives CASSPPGGLRQEAFF. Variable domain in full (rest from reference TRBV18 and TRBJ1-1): NAGVMQNPRHLVRRRGQEARLRCSPMKGHSHVYWYRQLPEEGLKFMVYLQKENIIDESGMPKERFSAEFPKEGPSILRIQQVVRGDSAAYFCASSPPGGLRQEAFFGQGTRLTVV.

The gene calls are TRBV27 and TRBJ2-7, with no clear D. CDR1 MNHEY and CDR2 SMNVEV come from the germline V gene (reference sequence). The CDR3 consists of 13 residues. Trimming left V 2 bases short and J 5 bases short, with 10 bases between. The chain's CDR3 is CASSLRPVNEQYF. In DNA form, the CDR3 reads TGTGCCAGCAGTTTAAGGCCAGTTAACGAGCAGTACTTC.

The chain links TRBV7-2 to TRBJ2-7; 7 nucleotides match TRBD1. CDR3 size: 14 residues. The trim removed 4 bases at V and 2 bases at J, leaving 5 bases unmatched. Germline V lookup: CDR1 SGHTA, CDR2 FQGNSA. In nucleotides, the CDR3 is TGTGCCAGCAGCTCGTGGACAGGTACCTACGAGCAGTACTTC. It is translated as CASSSWTGTYEQYF. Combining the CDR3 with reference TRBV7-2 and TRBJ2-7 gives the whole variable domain GAGVSQSPSNKVTEKGKDVELRCDPISGHTALYWYRQSLGQGLEFLIYFQGNSAPDKSGLPSDRFSAERTGGSVSTLTIQRTQQEDSAVYLCASSSWTGTYEQYFGPGTRLTVT.

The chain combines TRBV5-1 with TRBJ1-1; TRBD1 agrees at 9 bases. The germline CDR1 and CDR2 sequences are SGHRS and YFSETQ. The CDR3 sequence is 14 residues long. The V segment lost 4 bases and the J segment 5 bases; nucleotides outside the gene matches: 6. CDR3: CASSLRDRETEAFF. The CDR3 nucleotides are TGCGCCAGCAGCCTCCGGGACAGGGAGACTGAAGCTTTCTTT.

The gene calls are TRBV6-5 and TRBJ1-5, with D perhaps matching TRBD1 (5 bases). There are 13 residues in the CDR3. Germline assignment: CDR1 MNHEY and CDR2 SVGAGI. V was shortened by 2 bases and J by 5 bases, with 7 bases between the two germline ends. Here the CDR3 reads CASSYRGDQPQHF. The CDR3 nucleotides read TGTGCCAGCAGTTACCGGGGGGATCAGCCCCAGCATTTT.

The CDR3 sequence: CASRMDRDTLQPQHF. The CDR3 DNA is TGTGCCAGCAGGATGGACAGGGACACCCTCCAGCCCCAGCATTTT. This chain joins TRBV6-6 and TRBJ1-5; 8 bases match TRBD1. The trim removed 6 bases at V and 7 bases at J, leaving 11 bases unmatched. Germline loops: CDR1 MNHNY, CDR2 SVGAGI (reference sequence). The CDR3 spans 15 residues.

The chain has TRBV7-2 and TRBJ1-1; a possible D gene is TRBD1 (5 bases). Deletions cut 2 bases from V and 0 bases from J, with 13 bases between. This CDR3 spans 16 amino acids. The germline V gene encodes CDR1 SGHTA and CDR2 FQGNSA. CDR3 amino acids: CASSLKFGALNTEAFF. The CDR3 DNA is TGTGCCAGCAGCTTAAAATTTGGGGCGCTGAACACTGAAGCTTTCTTT.

CDR3 sequence reads: CASSERSGGNQPQHF. The CDR3 DNA is TGTGCCAGCAGTGAAAGGAGCGGAGGCAATCAGCCCCAGCATTTT. The chain combines TRBV2 with TRBJ1-5; D is ambiguous. The germline V gene encodes CDR1 SNHLY and CDR2 FYNNEI. The CDR3 spans 15 residues. Deletions cut 2 bases from V and 2 bases from J, with 10 bases between. The variable domain in full, with the rest retrieved from reference TRBV2 and TRBJ1-5, is EPEVTQTPSHQVTQMGQEVILRCVPISNHLYFYWYRQILGQKVEFLVSFYNNEISEKSEIFDDQFSVERPDGSNFTLKIRSTKLEDSAMYFCASSERSGGNQPQHFGDGTRLSIL.

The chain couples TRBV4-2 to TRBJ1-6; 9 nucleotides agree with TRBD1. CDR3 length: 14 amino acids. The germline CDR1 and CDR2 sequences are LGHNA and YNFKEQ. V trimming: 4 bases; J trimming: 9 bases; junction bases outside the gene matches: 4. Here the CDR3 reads CASSPDRGSSPLHF. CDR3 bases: TGTGCCAGCAGCCCGGACAGGGGTAGTTCACCCCTCCACTTT.

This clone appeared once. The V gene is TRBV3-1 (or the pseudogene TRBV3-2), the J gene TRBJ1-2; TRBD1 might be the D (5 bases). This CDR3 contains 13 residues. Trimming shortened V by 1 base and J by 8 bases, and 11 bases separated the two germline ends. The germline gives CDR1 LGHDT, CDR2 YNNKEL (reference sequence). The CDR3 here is CASSQVGGDGYTF. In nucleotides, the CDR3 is TGTGCCAGCAGCCAAGTGGGGGGGGACGGCTACACCTTC.

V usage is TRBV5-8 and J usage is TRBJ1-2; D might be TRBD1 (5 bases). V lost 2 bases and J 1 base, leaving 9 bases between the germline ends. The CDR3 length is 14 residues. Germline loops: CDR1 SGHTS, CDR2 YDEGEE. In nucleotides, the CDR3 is TGTGCCAGCAGCTTTAGAGACAGTAACTATGGCTACACCTTC. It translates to CASSFRDSNYGYTF.

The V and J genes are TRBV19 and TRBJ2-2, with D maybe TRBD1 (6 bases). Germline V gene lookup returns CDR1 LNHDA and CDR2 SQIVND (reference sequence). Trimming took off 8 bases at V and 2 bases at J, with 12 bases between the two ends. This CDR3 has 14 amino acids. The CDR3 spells CASGQLINTGELFF. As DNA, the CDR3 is TGTGCCAGTGGACAGTTGATCAACACCGGGGAGCTGTTTTTT.

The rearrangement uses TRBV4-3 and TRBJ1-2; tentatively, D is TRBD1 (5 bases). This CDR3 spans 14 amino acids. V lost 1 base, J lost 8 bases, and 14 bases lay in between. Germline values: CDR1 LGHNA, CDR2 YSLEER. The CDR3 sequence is CASSQARDRGGYTF. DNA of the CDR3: TGCGCCAGCAGCCAAGCGCGCGACAGAGGGGGCTACACCTTC.

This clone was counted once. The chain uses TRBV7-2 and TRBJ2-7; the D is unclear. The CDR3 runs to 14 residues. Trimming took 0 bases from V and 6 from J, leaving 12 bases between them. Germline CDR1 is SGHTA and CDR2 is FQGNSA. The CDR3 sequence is CASSLAPLVIEQYF. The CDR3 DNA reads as TGTGCCAGCAGCTTAGCCCCACTTGTGATCGAGCAGTACTTC.

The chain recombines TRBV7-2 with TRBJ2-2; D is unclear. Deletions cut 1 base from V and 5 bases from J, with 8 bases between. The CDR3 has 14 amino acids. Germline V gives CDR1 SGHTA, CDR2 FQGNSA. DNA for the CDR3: TGTGCCAGCAGCTTAGTGAAGGGAACCGGGGAGCTGTTTTTT. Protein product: CASSLVKGTGELFF. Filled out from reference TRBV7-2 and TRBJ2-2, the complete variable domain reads GAGVSQSPSNKVTEKGKDVELRCDPISGHTALYWYRQSLGQGLEFLIYFQGNSAPDKSGLPSDRFSAERTGGSVSTLTIQRTQQEDSAVYLCASSLVKGTGELFFGEGSRLTVL.

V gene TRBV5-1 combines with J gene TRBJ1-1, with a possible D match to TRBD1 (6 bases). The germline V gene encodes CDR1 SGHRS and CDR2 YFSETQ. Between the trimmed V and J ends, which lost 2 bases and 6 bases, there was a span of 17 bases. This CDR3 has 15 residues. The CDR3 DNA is TGCGCCAGCAGCTTATATTCAGGGGAAATCGCTGAAGCTTTCTTT. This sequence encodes CASSLYSGEIAEAFF.